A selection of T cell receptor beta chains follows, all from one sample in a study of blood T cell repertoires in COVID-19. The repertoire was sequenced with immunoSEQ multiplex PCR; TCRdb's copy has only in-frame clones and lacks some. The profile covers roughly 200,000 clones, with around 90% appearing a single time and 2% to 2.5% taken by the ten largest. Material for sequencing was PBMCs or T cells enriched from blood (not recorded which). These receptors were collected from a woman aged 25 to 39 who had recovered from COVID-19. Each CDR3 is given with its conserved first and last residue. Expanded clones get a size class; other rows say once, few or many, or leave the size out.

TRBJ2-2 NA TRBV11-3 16 CASSPRLAVNTGELFF
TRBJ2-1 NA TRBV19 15 CASSPSRGSYNEQFF
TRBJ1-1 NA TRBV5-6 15 CASSLVPGGTTEAFF
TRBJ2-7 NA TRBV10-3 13 CASRWAGVDEQYF
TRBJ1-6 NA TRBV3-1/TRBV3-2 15 CASSQGTGYNSPLHF
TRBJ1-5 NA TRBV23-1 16 CASSQFGFSPNQPQHF
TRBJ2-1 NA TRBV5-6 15 CASSLVEAWYNEQFF
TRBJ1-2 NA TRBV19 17 CASSIDHVRSRFYGYTF
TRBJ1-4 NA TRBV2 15 CASSAYRVGNEKLFF
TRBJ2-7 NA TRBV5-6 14 CASSPGTTTYEQYF
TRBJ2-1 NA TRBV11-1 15 CASSFLAGGGNEQFF
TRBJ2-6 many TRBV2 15 CASRPRASGANVLTF
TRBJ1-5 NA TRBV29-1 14 CSVGTGASNQPQHF
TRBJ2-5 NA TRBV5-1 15 CASSIGQLAEETQYF
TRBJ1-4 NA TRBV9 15 CASSVVGQGSEKLFF
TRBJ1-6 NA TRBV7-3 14 CASSSGSGNSPLHF
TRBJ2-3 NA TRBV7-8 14 CASSLLTRADTQYF
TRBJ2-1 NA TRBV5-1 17 CASSLAKGTGSYNEQFF
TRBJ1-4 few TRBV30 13 CATTGATNEKLFF
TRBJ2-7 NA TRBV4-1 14 CASSLPGGMYEQYF
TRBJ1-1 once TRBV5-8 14 CASSLTAMNTEAFF
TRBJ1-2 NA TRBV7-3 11 CASSFRYGYTF
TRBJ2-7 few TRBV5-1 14 CASSPGTVTYEQYF
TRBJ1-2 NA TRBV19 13 CASSMGHLYGYTF
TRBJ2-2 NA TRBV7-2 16 CASSPRVAGNTGELFF
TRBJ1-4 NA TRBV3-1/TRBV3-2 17 CASSQEGIQATNEKLFF
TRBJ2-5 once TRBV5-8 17 CASSLSGGPEVQETQYF
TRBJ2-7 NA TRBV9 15 CASSLNGEFNYEQYF
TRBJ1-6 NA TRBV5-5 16 CASSLQRTKGNSPLHF
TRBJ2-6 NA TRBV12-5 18 CASGLPGLAGPGANVLTF
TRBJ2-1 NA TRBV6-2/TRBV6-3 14 CASSYPRTDNEQFF
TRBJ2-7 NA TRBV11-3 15 CASSSLAGGSYEQYF
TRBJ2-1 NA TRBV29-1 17 CSAQRGGRAQNYNEQFF
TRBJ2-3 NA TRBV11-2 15 CASSQSGGLTDTQYF
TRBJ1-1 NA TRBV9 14 CASSVDRVRTEAFF
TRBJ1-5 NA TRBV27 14 CASSHQGGNQPQHF
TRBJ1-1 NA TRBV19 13 CASSNQGISGAFF
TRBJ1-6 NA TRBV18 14 CASSPDRANSPLHF
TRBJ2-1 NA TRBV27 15 CASSETGAVFYEQFF
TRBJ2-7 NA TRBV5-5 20 CASSSPRQTGQGRKTYEQYF
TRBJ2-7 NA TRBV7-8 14 CASSLLAGGDEQYF
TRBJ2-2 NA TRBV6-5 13 CASTNRPPGELFF
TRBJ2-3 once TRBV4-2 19 CASSLHRLAGGPRTDTQYF
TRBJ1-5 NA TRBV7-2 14 CASSLDRRNQPQHF
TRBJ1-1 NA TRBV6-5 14 CASTKKTGNTEAFF
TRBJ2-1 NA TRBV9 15 CASSVDRQFYNEQFF
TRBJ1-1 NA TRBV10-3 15 CAISEKQGRNTEAFF
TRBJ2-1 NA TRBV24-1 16 CATSGGAGGISNEQFF
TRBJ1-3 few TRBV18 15 CASSLGTGSGNTIYF
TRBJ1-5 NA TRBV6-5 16 CASRYRDRGRNQPQHF
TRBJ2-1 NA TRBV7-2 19 CASRGQGLGSVRSYNEQFF